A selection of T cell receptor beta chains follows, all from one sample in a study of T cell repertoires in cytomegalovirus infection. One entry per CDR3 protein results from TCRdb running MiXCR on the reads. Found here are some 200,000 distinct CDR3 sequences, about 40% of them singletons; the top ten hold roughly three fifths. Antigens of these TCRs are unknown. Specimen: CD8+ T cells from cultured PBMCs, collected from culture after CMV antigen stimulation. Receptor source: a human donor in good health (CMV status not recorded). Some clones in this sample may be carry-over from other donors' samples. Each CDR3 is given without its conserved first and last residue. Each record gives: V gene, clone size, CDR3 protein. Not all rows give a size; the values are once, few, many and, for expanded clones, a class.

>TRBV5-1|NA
ASSFSGEVRNEAF
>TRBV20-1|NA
SALITGWTEAF
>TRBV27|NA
ASSPGIEGETQY
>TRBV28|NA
ASSFTHRGGNQPQH
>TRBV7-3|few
ASSLTPPGDGSGYT
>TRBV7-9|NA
ASSPGTEGYT
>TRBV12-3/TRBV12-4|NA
ASSLGGSYNSPLH
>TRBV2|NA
ASLTSEGETQY
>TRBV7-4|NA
ASSLAGDEKLF
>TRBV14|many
ASSRRPGRQETQY
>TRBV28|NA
ASSFSGRGQY
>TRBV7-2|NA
ASSSRRVNTEAF
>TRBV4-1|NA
ASSQGRAGEQF
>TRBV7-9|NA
ASSMTENSLHLDTQY
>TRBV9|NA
ASSPPSDNEQF
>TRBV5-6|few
ASSLSQENNQPQH
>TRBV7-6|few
ASSLLGLAGNEQF
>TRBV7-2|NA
ASGLGMNTEAF
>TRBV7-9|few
ASSLDGRYEQY
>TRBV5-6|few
ASRGTSGQTSSYNEQF
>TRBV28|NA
ASSPFGRKNTEAF
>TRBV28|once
ASRQRLAALEQY
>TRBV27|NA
ASSPLRGARREQY
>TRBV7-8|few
ASRPDSRNEKLF
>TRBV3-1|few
ASSQEEGPANVLT
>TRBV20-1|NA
SASPRGTLNTEAF
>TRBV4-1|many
ASSQVMERADYEQY
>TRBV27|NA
ASSLYWSGRAVTDTQY
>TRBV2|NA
ASSVGGEAYTEAF
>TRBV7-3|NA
ASSLKPEGAGYGYT
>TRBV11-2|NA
ASSPTTGEFQETQY